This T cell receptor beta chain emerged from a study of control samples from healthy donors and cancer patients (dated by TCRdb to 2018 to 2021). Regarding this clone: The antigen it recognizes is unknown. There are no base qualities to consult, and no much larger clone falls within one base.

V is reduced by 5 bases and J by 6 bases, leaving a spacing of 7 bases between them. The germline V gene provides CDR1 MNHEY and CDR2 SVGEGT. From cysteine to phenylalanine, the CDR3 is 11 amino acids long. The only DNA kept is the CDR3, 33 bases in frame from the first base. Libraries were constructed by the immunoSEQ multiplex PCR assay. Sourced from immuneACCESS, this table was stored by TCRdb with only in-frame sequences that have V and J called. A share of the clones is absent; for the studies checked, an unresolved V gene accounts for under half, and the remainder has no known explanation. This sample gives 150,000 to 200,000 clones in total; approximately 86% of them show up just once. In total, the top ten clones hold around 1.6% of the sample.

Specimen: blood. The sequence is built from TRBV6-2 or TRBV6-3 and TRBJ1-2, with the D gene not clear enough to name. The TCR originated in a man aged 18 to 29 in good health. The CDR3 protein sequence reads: CASSPGNGYTF. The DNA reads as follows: TGTGCCAGCAGTCCCGGTAATGGCTACACCTTC.